This passage covers 15 T cell receptor beta chains from one sample sequenced in a study of OX40 agonist ivuxolimab in advanced cancers. Clones were read by immunoSEQ multiplex PCR, and TCRdb kept only the in-frame ones, dropping some. In the table there are about 69,000 clones, more than 75% of which are singletons. The source was CD4+ or CD8+ T cells sorted from blood, collected in a trial of the OX40 agonist ivuxolimab. The receptors stem from an adult with an advanced solid tumor such as melanoma, head and neck, liver or kidney cancer.

The chain employs TRBV6-5 and TRBJ1-1; no reliable D call. Germline-derived CDR1 and CDR2 are MNHEY and SVGAGI. This CDR3 is 13 amino acids long. The germline V and J ends were trimmed by 0 bases and 7 bases, with 9 bases remaining between them. The CDR3, as DNA: TGTGCCAGCAGTTACTCAACCGAGAATGAAGCTTTCTTT. Protein product: CASSYSTENEAFF.

The rearrangement joins TRBV30 to TRBJ2-1; D is possibly TRBD2 (7 bases). Trimming removed 1 base from V and 0 bases from J, with 10 bases in between. This CDR3 is built from 15 residues. Germline CDR1 and CDR2: GTSNPN and SVGIG (reference sequence). This CDR3 is CAWSEGGSSYNEQFF. CDR3 DNA: TGTGCCTGGAGTGAGGGGGGGAGCTCCTACAATGAGCAGTTCTTC.

CDR3 sequence: CASKVAVNTEAFF. The DNA of the CDR3 is TGCGCCAGCAAGGTCGCCGTGAACACTGAAGCTTTCTTT. The V call is TRBV10-2, the J call TRBJ1-1, with D uncertain. Germline V gene data show CDR1 as WSHSY and CDR2 as SAAADI. CDR3 length: 13 amino acids. V was pared by 7 bases and J by 0 bases, with 9 bases between.

V and J are TRBV6-5 and TRBJ1-5, with D hard to call. This CDR3 region has 13 residues. The V and J ends lost 2 bases and 8 bases respectively, with 10 bases between them. Germline loops: CDR1 MNHEY, CDR2 SVGAGI. The CDR3 reads CASSYTRKEPQHF. Written as DNA, the CDR3 is TGTGCCAGCAGTTACACAAGGAAGGAGCCCCAGCATTTT.

This rearrangement joins TRBV11-2 to TRBJ1-1; D remains ambiguous. The CDR3 covers 13 residues. Germline assignment: CDR1 SGHAT and CDR2 FQNNGV. V shed 1 base and J shed 13 bases, with 16 bases lying between them. For the CDR3, the DNA is TGTGCCAGCAGCTTAGCTGGCAGTTTCGGAGGTTTCTTT. Residues: CASSLAGSFGGFF.

J is TRBJ1-6 and V is TRBV4-1, with TRBD1 matching over 8 bases. The CDR3 is 16 amino acids. V was clipped by 4 bases and J by 9 bases; unmatched bases: 11. Germline CDR1 MGHRA, CDR2 YSYEKL. This CDR3 is CASSRLLGQAGSPLHF. The CDR3 coding sequence is TGCGCCAGCAGCCGCCTCCTGGGACAGGCCGGTTCACCCCTCCACTTT.

The CDR3 DNA follows: TGTGCCAGCAGCTTAGATCGGCGCACAGATACGCAGTATTTT. Translating it yields CASSLDRRTDTQYF. The V and J genes are TRBV11-3 and TRBJ2-3; unclear D gene. V dropped 0 bases and J dropped 1 base, with 5 bases sitting between them. Germline-derived CDR1 and CDR2 are SGHNT and YENEEA. The CDR3 runs 14 residues.

This chain connects TRBV27 to TRBJ2-7, with TRBD1 matching over 7 bases. Trimming took 7 bases from V and 7 from J; bases not matched to a gene: 16. The CDR3 length is 15 residues. Germline V lookup: CDR1 MNHEY, CDR2 SMNVEV (reference sequence). CDR3 coding DNA: TGTGCCAGCACCGGAACAGGGGCCAAGATAGGTGAGCAGTACTTC. Translating it yields CASTGTGAKIGEQYF.

The V and J genes are TRBV11-2 and TRBJ1-1, with no clear D. The CDR3 contains 15 residues. Trimming cost V 0 bases and J 2 bases, with 10 bases left between them. Per germline, CDR1 SGHAT and CDR2 FQNNGV. CDR3: CASSLDIGTNTEAFF. The DNA of the CDR3 is TGTGCCAGCAGCTTAGATATTGGCACTAACACTGAAGCTTTCTTT.

This chain links TRBV9 with TRBJ1-2, with 7 bases lining up with TRBD1. The germline V gene encodes CDR1 SGDLS and CDR2 YYNGEE. The CDR3 consists of 15 residues. V was pared by 2 bases and J by 5 bases, with 9 bases of the junction left unmatched. CDR3 in DNA: TGTGCCAGCAGCGTCACCGGCGGGACAGATTATGGCTACACCTTC. Its translation: CASSVTGGTDYGYTF.

This clone was counted once. This rearrangement joins TRBV11-1 to TRBJ1-1; 8 bases fit TRBD1. Looked up from germline, CDR1 is SGHAT and CDR2 is FQDESV (reference sequence). The CDR3 totals 14 residues. The ends lost 5 bases at V and 2 bases at J; junction bases unmatched: 4. CDR3 bases: TGTGCCAGCAGCCCCGGACAGGGAAACACTGAAGCTTTCTTT. Residues: CASSPGQGNTEAFF.

This chain links TRBV7-2 with TRBJ2-5; D gene uncertain. The DNA end is more similar to TRBJ2-7, so the J call may be wrong. Looked up from germline, CDR1 is SGHTA and CDR2 is FQGNSA. The CDR3 extends over 13 amino acids. CDR3 amino acids: CASSARPTYEQYF. CDR3 sequence (DNA): TGTGCCAGCAGCGCCCGCCCGACCTACGAGCAGTACTTC.

The chain employs TRBV5-1 and TRBJ1-4; 7 nucleotides line up with TRBD1. CDR1 SGHRS and CDR2 YFSETQ come from the germline V gene. V shed 0 bases and J 4 bases; nucleotides not matched to a gene: 0. This CDR3 is built from 14 residues. The CDR3 DNA follows: TGCGCCAGCAGCTTGGGACAGGGTAATGAAAAACTGTTTTTT. It translates to CASSLGQGNEKLFF.

The CDR3 sequence: CASSAWDSGNEKLFF. The CDR3, as DNA: TGTGCCAGCAGCGCCTGGGATTCTGGTAATGAAAAACTGTTTTTT. The chain is built from TRBV5-4 and TRBJ1-4; D not resolved. This CDR3 region has 15 residues. CDR1 is SGHNT and CDR2 is YYREEE in the germline V gene (reference sequence). Trimming shortened V by 4 bases and J by 4 bases, and 14 bases separated the two germline ends.

The chain carries TRBV4-3 and TRBJ2-1, with D unclear. Germline assignment: CDR1 LGHNA and CDR2 YSLEER. The CDR3 sequence is 13 residues long. Trimming took 2 bases from V and 6 from J, leaving 8 bases between them. The CDR3 DNA is TGCGCCAGCAGCCAACGAATGGGCAATGAGCAGTTCTTC. Protein: CASSQRMGNEQFF.